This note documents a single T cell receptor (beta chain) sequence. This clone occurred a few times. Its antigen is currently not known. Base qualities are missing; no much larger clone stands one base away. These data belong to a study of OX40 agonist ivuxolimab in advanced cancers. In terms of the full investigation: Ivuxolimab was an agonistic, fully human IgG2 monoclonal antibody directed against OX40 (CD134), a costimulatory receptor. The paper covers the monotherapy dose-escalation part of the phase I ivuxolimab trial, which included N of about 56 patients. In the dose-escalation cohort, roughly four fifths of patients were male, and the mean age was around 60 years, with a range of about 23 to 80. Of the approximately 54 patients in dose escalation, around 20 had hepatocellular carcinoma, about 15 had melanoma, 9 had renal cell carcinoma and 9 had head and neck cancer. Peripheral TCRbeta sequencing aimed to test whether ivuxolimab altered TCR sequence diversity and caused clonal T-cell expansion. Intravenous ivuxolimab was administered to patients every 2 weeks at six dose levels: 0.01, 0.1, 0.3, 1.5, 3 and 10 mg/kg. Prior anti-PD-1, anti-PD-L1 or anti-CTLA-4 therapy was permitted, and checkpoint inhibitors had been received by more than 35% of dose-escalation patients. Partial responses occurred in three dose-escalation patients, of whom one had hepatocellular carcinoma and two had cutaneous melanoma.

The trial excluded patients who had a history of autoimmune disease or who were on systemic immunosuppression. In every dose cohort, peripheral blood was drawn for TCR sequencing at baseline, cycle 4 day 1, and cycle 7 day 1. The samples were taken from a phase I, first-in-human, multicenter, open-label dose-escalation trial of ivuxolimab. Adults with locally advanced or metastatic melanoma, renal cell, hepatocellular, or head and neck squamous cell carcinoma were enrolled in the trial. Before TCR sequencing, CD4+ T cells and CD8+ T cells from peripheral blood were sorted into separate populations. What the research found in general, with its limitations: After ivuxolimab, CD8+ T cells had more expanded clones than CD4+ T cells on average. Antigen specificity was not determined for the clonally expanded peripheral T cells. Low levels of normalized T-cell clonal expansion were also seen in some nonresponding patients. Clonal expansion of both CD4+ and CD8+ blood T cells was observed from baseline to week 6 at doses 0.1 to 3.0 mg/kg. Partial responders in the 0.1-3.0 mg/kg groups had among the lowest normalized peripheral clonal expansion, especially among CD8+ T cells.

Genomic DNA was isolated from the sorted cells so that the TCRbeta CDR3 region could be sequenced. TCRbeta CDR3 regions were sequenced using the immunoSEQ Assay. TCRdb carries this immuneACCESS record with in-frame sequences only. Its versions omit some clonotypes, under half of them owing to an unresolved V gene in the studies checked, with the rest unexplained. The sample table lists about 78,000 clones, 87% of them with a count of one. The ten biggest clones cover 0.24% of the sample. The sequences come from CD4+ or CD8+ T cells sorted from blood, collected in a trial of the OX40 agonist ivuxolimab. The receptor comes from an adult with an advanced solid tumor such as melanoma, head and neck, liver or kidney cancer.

The CDR3: CASSSQGGTEAFF. The DNA is TGCGCCAGCAGCTCGCAGGGGGGGACTGAAGCTTTCTTT. The chain joins TRBV5-1 to TRBJ1-1, with 7 bases in between that match TRBD1. The CDR3 has 13 amino acids, counting the end cysteine and phenylalanine. Just CDR3 DNA is preserved here, 39 bases in frame from base 1. The CDR1 and CDR2 encoded by the germline V gene are SGHRS and YFSETQ. Ends trimmed: V by 3 bases, J by 5 bases; bases unmatched to a gene: 4.